This T cell receptor beta chain was captured by sequencing in a study of post-analysis software for immune sequencing data. About the study: Included among the disease courses, which were recorded for the cohort, were relapsing-remitting, secondary progressive and progressive-relapsing multiple sclerosis.

The TCR beta cDNA libraries carried unique molecular identifiers. Starting from about 0.94 to 9.7 million T cells, the study yielded 460,000 or so cDNA molecules. TCRdb re-called the PCR reads with MiXCR, one entry per CDR3 protein. The sample has hundreds of thousands of distinct CDR3 sequences, 30% seen once. V shed 2 bases and J shed 5 bases, with 7 bases lying between them. The length of the CDR3 is 13 residues. On this clonotype itself: What it binds is not known.

Findings and limits, study-wide: A significant reduction in normalized Chao1 diversity was observed in multiple sclerosis patients versus controls. Analysis by F measure revealed that same-batch samples clustered strongly together. There were five TRBV segments more frequent in patients than controls, and TRBV5-6, TRBV5-1 and TRBV20-1 were among them.

This clonotype originated in a girl aged 10-17 years with multiple sclerosis. This chain links TRBV12-3 or TRBV12-4 with TRBJ2-1; D unclear. What was sequenced was blood. CDR3 protein: CASSLSEDNEQFF. Written as DNA, the CDR3 is TGTGCCAGCAGTTTATCAGAGGACAATGAGCAGTTCTTC.